This T cell receptor beta chain came from a study of beta chain features in type 1 diabetes. Study-wide results and caveats: Shortening that was moderate but significant affected the TCRB CDR3s of Type 1 diabetes patients in all four CD4+ subsets.

The sequenced template was cDNA made from the entire isolated RNA. Naive, central memory and regulatory T cell samples came to a mean of roughly 4 million reads. The protocol was immunoSEQ multiplex PCR, while the TCRdb copy is restricted to in-frame clones and leaves out a portion. The table includes around 44,000 clones, about 51% detected once. V trimming: 5 bases; J trimming: 1 base; junction bases outside the gene matches: 7. The germline V gene encodes CDR1 SEHNR and CDR2 FQNEAQ (reference sequence). The CDR3 totals 15 residues. Isolation of CD4+ naive, central memory, regulatory and stem cell-like memory cells was achieved by sorting via CD45RO/CCR7/CD25/CD127/CD95/CD27. This clone has a single count. The antigen is undetermined.

The sample was Tregs from blood. The receptor's source is a woman younger than 30 in good health. This rearrangement joins TRBV7-9 to TRBJ2-7, with 8 bases that match TRBD1. Here the CDR3 DNA reads TGTGCCAGCAGCCCCGGGACAGGCCGTTCCTACGAGCAGTACTTC. Translating it yields CASSPGTGRSYEQYF.